What follows are 25 T cell receptor beta chains derived from one specimen sequenced in a study of blood T cell repertoires in COVID-19. Some clones are missing from TCRdb's copy, which holds only in-frame ones; the method was immunoSEQ multiplex PCR. The sample has 100,000 to 150,000 clones, around 87% seen once. Sequencing was carried out using peripheral blood. The receptors stem from a man aged 45-65 years with active COVID-19.

The chain recombines TRBV4-2 with TRBJ2-7, with D possibly being TRBD2 (5 bases). The germline V gene encodes CDR1 LGHNA and CDR2 YNFKEQ. Trimming pared 0 bases from V and 5 bases from J, leaving 20 bases between. This CDR3 is 17 amino acids long. CDR3 in DNA: TGTGCCAGCAGCCAAGAAGGAGGCAGTCGAAGGAGAGACGAGCAGTACTTC. The encoded protein is CASSQEGGSRRRDEQYF.

The V and J genes are TRBV9 and TRBJ2-2; D is unresolved. CDR3 length: 16 residues. Germline CDR1 and CDR2: SGDLS and YYNGEE. V was shortened by 3 bases and J by 4 bases, with 16 bases between the two germline ends. The CDR3 DNA reads TGTGCCAGCAGCGCAGAAAAATACAGTCGCACCGGGGAGCTGTTTTTT. Translating it yields CASSAEKYSRTGELFF. The whole variable domain, remainder taken from reference TRBV9 and TRBJ2-2, is DSGVTQTPKHLITATGQRVTLRCSPRSGDLSVYWYQQSLDQGLQFLIQYYNGEERAKGNILERFSAQQFPDLHSELNLSSLELGDSALYFCASSAEKYSRTGELFFGEGSRLTVL.

This chain connects TRBV14 to TRBJ2-5; D is ambiguous. The CDR3 runs 11 residues. Germline CDR1 is SGHDN and CDR2 is FVKESK. V shed 4 bases and J shed 5 bases, with 5 bases lying between them. CDR3 residues: CASSLHETQYF. The CDR3 DNA is TGTGCCAGCAGCCTACATGAGACCCAGTACTTC.

V and J are TRBV18 and TRBJ2-1; D is unclear. Per the germline V gene, CDR1 is KGHSH and CDR2 is LQKENI. V was trimmed by 6 bases and J by 7 bases, leaving 10 bases between them. This CDR3 comprises 12 residues. CDR3 coding DNA: TGTGCCAGCTCGTCCCTTATGAATGAGCAGTTCTTC. This translates into CASSSLMNEQFF.

This clone is a singleton in its sample. The genes are TRBV9 and TRBJ1-2; the match to TRBD1 covers 7 bases. The trim removed 3 bases at V and 5 bases at J, leaving 7 bases unmatched. The CDR3 is 14 amino acids. Germline-derived CDR1 and CDR2 are SGDLS and YYNGEE. The CDR3 nucleotides read TGTGCCAGCAGCGAAGGCCGGGACAGATATGGCTACACCTTC. Protein sequence: CASSEGRDRYGYTF.

This chain links TRBV6-5 with TRBJ1-6; no definite D call. Germline CDR1 is MNHEY and CDR2 is SVGAGI. CDR3 length: 15 amino acids. V lost 0 bases and J lost 7, with 10 bases in between. CDR3 sequence reads: CASSYSVGQNSPLHF. The DNA for the CDR3 is TGTGCCAGCAGTTACTCGGTGGGCCAGAATTCACCCCTCCACTTT.

This clone was picked up one time. The chain uses TRBV19 and TRBJ1-1, with D perhaps TRBD1 (6 bases). The CDR3 is made up of 15 amino acids. V lost 4 bases and J 4 bases, leaving 16 bases between the germline ends. Germline values: CDR1 LNHDA, CDR2 SQIVND (reference sequence). CDR3 region: CASSTFRGGGTEAFF. The DNA for the CDR3 is TGTGCCAGTAGTACCTTTAGGGGGGGCGGCACTGAAGCTTTCTTT.

This clone came up a few times. This sequence joins TRBV5-1 and TRBJ2-3; 9 nucleotides agree with TRBD1. The CDR3 extends over 15 amino acids. Germline V lookup: CDR1 SGHRS, CDR2 YFSETQ. The V segment lost 7 bases and the J segment 3 bases; nucleotides outside the gene matches: 9. Here the CDR3 DNA reads TGCGCCAGCCGCGGACAGGGGATTCTAACAGATACGCAGTATTTT. It translates to CASRGQGILTDTQYF.

The table lists this clone with a count of one. V and J are TRBV19 and TRBJ2-2, with a tentative D call TRBD1 (6 bases). Trimming pared 3 bases from V and 2 bases from J, leaving 10 bases between. In germline, CDR1 is LNHDA, CDR2 SQIVND (reference sequence). The length of the CDR3 is 15 residues. The CDR3 protein is CASSISGQNTGELFF. The DNA for the CDR3 is TGTGCCAGTAGTATCTCGGGACAAAACACCGGGGAGCTGTTTTTT.

The chain joins TRBV18 to TRBJ2-5; TRBD1 agrees at 7 bases. V trimming: 0 bases; J trimming: 1 base; junction bases outside the gene matches: 2. The V gene's germline CDR1 is KGHSH and CDR2 LQKENI. CDR3 size: 15 residues. The CDR3 DNA reads TGTGCCAGCTCACCACCCAGGGGGTCCCAAGAGACCCAGTACTTC. Translated, it gives CASSPPRGSQETQYF.

The chain is built from TRBV5-1 and TRBJ2-7; tentatively, D is TRBD1 (6 bases). Trimming left V 3 bases short and J 2 bases short, with 12 bases between. Germline V gene lookup returns CDR1 SGHRS and CDR2 YFSETQ. The CDR3 has 14 residues. CDR3 nucleotide sequence: TGCGCCAGCAGCTGGGACAAGGGAACCTACGAGCAGTACTTC. It encodes CASSWDKGTYEQYF.

Only one count was recorded for this clone. The chain carries TRBV13 and TRBJ2-1; 11 nucleotides agree with TRBD1. Trimming cost V 10 bases and J 6 bases; bases outside gene matches: 11. The CDR3 spans 15 residues. The V gene's germline CDR1 is PRHDT and CDR2 FYEKMQ (reference sequence). The CDR3 loop is CAISQRDRGGNEQFF. CDR3 in DNA: TGTGCCATTTCTCAACGGGACAGGGGGGGCAATGAGCAGTTCTTC. The full variable domain, rest sourced from reference TRBV13 and TRBJ2-1, is AAGVIQSPRHLIKEKRETATLKCYPIPRHDTVYWYQQGPGQDPQFLISFYEKMQSDKGSIPDRFSAQQFSDYHSELNMSSLELGDSALYFCAISQRDRGGNEQFFGPGTRLTVL.

This sequence joins TRBV5-5 and TRBJ1-3, with D possibly TRBD1 on 5 matching bases. The CDR3 is 15 residues long. The germline V and J ends were trimmed by 5 bases and 4 bases, with 16 bases remaining between them. CDR1 SGHKS and CDR2 YYEKEE come from the germline V gene (reference sequence). The CDR3 spells CASRSLQVPGNTIYF. CDR3 nucleotide sequence: TGTGCCAGCAGATCGTTACAGGTCCCCGGAAACACCATATATTTT.

The chain recombines TRBV4-1 with TRBJ1-5, with D unresolved. Germline CDR1 is MGHRA and CDR2 is YSYEKL. V dropped 8 bases and J dropped 5 bases, with 16 bases sitting between them. This CDR3 has 14 residues. The DNA of the CDR3 is TGCGCCAGCGGTCCGGGAGTGAAGGATCAGCCCCAGCATTTT. As protein: CASGPGVKDQPQHF.

The rearrangement links TRBV6-5 to TRBJ2-7, with a possible D match to TRBD1 (5 bases). V lost 5 bases and J lost 4, with 9 bases in between. The CDR3 is 12 amino acids. Looked up from germline, CDR1 is MNHEY and CDR2 is SVGAGI. In DNA form, the CDR3 reads TGTGCCAGCAGTAACCAGGGTTACGAGCAGTACTTC. Its translation: CASSNQGYEQYF.

The chain employs TRBV5-1 and TRBJ2-7; D perhaps matches TRBD2 (6 bases). Trimming took off 4 bases at V and 2 bases at J, with 16 bases between the two ends. The CDR3 runs 15 residues. Germline CDR1 is SGHRS and CDR2 is YFSETQ. The CDR3 is CASSVLRGTPYEQYF. CDR3 DNA: TGCGCCAGCAGCGTTTTGCGGGGAACCCCCTACGAGCAGTACTTC. The variable domain in full, with the rest retrieved from reference TRBV5-1 and TRBJ2-7, is KAGVTQTPRYLIKTRGQQVTLSCSPISGHRSVSWYQQTPGQGLQFLFEYFSETQRNKGNFPGRFSGRQFSNSRSEMNVSTLELGDSALYLCASSVLRGTPYEQYFGPGTRLTVT.

Only a few counts were recorded for this clone. V is TRBV6-2 or TRBV6-3 and J is TRBJ1-5; weak D call: TRBD1 (5 bases). This CDR3 comprises 13 residues. V lost 2 bases and J 8 bases, leaving 10 bases between the germline ends. Germline V gene lookup returns CDR1 MNHEY and CDR2 SVGEGT. CDR3 residues: CASSYPPGEPQHF. DNA of the CDR3: TGTGCCAGCAGTTACCCCCCGGGGGAGCCCCAGCATTTT.

The chain links TRBV9 to TRBJ2-1; 8 positions match TRBD2. Trimming cost V 0 bases and J 0 bases; bases outside gene matches: 5. The CDR3 is made up of 17 amino acids. Germline assignment: CDR1 SGDLS and CDR2 YYNGEE. CDR3: CASSVAGGLDSYNEQFF. The CDR3 DNA sequence: TGTGCCAGCAGCGTAGCGGGGGGGCTAGACTCCTACAATGAGCAGTTCTTC.

The chain links TRBV11-2 to TRBJ2-1; 8 positions match TRBD2. The CDR3 has 15 residues. Germline V lookup: CDR1 SGHAT, CDR2 FQNNGV. With V trimmed by 4 bases and J by 4 bases, 6 bases remained unmatched. Here the CDR3 reads CASSYGTSRYNEQFF. The CDR3 coding sequence is TGTGCCAGCAGCTACGGGACTAGTCGTTACAATGAGCAGTTCTTC.

The V call is TRBV7-2, the J call TRBJ1-5, with D unresolved. The CDR3 consists of 14 residues. CDR1 is SGHTA, CDR2 FQGNSA, per germline. V was cut by 5 bases and J by 2 bases, with 10 bases left in between. The CDR3 nucleotides are TGTGCCAGCAGCCAGAACCTAGGCAATCAGCCCCAGCATTTT. It yields the protein CASSQNLGNQPQHF.

The chain couples TRBV5-6 to TRBJ1-1, with D unclear. The CDR3 length is 15 residues. Deletions cut 0 bases from V and 5 bases from J, with 14 bases between. Germline lookup yields CDR1 SGHDT and CDR2 YYEEEE. The CDR3 spells CASSLASEGRTEAFF. The CDR3 DNA reads TGTGCCAGCAGCTTGGCCTCGGAGGGCAGAACTGAAGCTTTCTTT.

This clone was picked up one time. V is TRBV28 and J is TRBJ1-1, with D unclear. This CDR3 region has 14 residues. Germline loops: CDR1 MDHEN, CDR2 SYDVKM. V was cut by 6 bases and J by 1 base, with 12 bases left in between. The CDR3 sequence: CASSPPGSNTEAFF. The CDR3 DNA follows: TGTGCCAGCAGCCCCCCGGGGTCGAACACTGAAGCTTTCTTT.

The V call is TRBV15, the J call TRBJ2-1; 11 bases line up with TRBD2. CDR1 LNHNV and CDR2 YYDKDF come from the germline V gene (reference sequence). Losses at the gene ends were 1 base for V and 6 bases for J; bases not matched to a gene: 11. The CDR3 consists of 18 residues. DNA of the CDR3: TGTGCCACCAGCAGAGTTGGTGGTCTAGCGGGGGGCCCCAATGAGCAGTTCTTC. Translating gives CATSRVGGLAGGPNEQFF.

The chain has TRBV19 and TRBJ2-3, with a weak D call TRBD2 (6 bases). Germline lookup yields CDR1 LNHDA and CDR2 SQIVND (reference sequence). Trimming stripped 6 bases from V and 2 bases from J, with 12 bases between. The CDR3 has 14 amino acids. The CDR3 is CASRGRRDTDTQYF. The DNA for the CDR3 is TGTGCCAGTAGGGGGAGGCGGGACACAGATACGCAGTATTTT.

V usage is TRBV4-2 and J usage is TRBJ2-1; 8 bases match TRBD2. Germline V lookup: CDR1 LGHNA, CDR2 YNFKEQ. V gave up 4 bases and J gave up 4 bases; unmatched junction bases: 6. CDR3 length equals 15 residues. CDR3 in DNA: TGTGCCAGCAGCCTTAAAGCGGGGGATTACAATGAGCAGTTCTTC. Its translation is CASSLKAGDYNEQFF.